The T cell receptor (beta chain) described here comes from a study of blood T cell repertoires in COVID-19. As for the study in general: T cells, B-cell-depleted T cells, or PBMCs supplied cDNA or gDNA.

TCRdb's table, derived via immunoSEQ multiplex PCR, lists solely in-frame clones and lacks some. The sample has roughly 310,000 clones, more than 75% seen once. CDR3 length: 11 amino acids. V shed 4 bases and J shed 8 bases, with 8 bases lying between them. Germline lookup yields CDR1 MGHDK and CDR2 SYGVNS. The source material was peripheral blood. V is TRBV25-1 and J is TRBJ1-2, with a tentative D call TRBD1 (6 bases). The receptor was derived from a woman aged 45 to 65 with active or convalescent COVID-19. CDR3 amino acids: CASSAGEGYTF. The CDR3, as DNA: TGTGCCAGCAGTGCAGGGGAGGGCTACACCTTC.